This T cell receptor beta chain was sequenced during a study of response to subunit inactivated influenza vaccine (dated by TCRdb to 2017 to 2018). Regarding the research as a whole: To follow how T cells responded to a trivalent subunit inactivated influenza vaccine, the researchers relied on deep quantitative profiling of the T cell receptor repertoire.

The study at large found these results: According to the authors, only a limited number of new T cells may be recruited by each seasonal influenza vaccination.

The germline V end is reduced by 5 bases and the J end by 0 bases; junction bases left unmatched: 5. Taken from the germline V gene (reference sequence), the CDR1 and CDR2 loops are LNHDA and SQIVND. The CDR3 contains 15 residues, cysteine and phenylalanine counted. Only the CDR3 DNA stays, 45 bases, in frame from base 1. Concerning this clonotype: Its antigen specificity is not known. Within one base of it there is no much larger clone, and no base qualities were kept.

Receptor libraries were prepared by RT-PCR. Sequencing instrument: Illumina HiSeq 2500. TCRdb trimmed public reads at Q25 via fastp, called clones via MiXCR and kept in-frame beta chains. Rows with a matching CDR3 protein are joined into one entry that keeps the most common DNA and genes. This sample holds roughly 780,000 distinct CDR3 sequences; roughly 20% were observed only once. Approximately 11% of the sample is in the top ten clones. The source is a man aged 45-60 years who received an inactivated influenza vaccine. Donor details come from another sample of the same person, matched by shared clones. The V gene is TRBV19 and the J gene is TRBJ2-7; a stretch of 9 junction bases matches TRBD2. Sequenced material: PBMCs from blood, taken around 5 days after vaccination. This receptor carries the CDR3 CASSSLAGVSYEQYF. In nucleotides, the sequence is TGTGCCAGTAGTTCATTAGCGGGAGTCTCCTACGAGCAGTACTTC.